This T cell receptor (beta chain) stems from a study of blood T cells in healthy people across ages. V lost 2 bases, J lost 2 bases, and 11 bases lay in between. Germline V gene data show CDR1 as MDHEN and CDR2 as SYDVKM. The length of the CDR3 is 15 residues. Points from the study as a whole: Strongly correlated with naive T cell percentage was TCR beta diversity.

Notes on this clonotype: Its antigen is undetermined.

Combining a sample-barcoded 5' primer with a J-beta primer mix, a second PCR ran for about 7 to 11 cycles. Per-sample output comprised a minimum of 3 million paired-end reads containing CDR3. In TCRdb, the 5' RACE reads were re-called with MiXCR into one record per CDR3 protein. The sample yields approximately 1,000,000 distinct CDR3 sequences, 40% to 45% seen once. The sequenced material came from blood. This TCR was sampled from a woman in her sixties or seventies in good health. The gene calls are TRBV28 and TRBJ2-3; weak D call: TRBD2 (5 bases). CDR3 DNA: TGTGCCAGCAGTTTAACTAGTAGGCCCACAGATACGCAGTATTTT. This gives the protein CASSLTSRPTDTQYF.